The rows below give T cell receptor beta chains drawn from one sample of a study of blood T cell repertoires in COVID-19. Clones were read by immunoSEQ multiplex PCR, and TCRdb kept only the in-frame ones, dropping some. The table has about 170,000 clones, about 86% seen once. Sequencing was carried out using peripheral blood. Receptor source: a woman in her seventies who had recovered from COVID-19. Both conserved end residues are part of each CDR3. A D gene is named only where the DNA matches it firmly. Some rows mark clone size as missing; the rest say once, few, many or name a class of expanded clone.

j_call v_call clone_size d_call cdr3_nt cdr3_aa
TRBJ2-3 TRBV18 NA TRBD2 TGTGCCAGCTCACCTGAAATAGCGGGAGCAGATACGCAGTATTTT CASSPEIAGADTQYF
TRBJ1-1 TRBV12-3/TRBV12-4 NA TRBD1 TGTGCCAGCAGCCATCGGGACAGGGGGGAAGCTTTCTTT CASSHRDRGEAFF
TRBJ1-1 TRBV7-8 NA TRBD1 TGTGCCAGCAGCTCCCTCCCCGGACAGGGGGTGGCTTTCTTT CASSSLPGQGVAFF
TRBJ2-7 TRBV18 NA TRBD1 TGTGCCAGCTCACCTCGACAGGGGCGGCACGAGCAGTACTTC CASSPRQGRHEQYF
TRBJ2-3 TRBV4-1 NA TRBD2 TGCGCCAGCAGCCACACCGGGACTAGCGGGGGCAGCACAGATACGCAGTATTTT CASSHTGTSGGSTDTQYF
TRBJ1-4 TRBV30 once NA TGTGCCTGGAGGGTCGGGGGGGGTAATGAAAAACTGTTTTTT CAWRVGGGNEKLFF
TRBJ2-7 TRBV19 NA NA TGTGCCAGTAGTATCAGGGCAGTCGCTAGCTCCTACGAGCAGTACTTC CASSIRAVASSYEQYF
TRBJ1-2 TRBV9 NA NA TGTGCCAGCAGCGTAGACGGGGTATGGGGCTACACCTTC CASSVDGVWGYTF
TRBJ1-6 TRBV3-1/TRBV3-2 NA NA TGTGCCAGCAGCCATCAGGGGAATTCACCCCTCCACTTT CASSHQGNSPLHF
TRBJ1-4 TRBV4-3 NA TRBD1 TGCGCCAGCAGCCAAAGAGCGGACAGGGGTAATGAAAAACTGTTTTTT CASSQRADRGNEKLFF
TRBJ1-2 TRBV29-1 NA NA TGCAGCGTTGTATTCCAGGGGAGTTATGACTACACCTTC CSVVFQGSYDYTF
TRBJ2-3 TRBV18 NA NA TGTGCCAGCTCATCCAGAACCCCCTGGGGGCCCGACACAGATACGCAGTATTTT CASSSRTPWGPDTDTQYF
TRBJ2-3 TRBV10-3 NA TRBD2 TGTGCCATCAGCCCGACTAGCGGGAGGGTGACAGATACGCAGTATTTT CAISPTSGRVTDTQYF
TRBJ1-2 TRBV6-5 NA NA TGTGCCAGCAGTTATTCGGGTGCTTTGGGCTACACCTTC CASSYSGALGYTF
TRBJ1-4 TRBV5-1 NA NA TGCGCCAGCAGCTCTTCGGACGGTGGAGGTAATGAAAAACTGTTTTTT CASSSSDGGGNEKLFF
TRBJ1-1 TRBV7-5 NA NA TGTGCCAGCCTTAGGGCCCCGACAGGGGGAGATGGTGAAGCTTTCTTT CASLRAPTGGDGEAFF
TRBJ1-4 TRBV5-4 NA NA TGTGCCAGCAGCTTGGGCCTGGCGGCTAATGAAAAACTGTTTTTT CASSLGLAANEKLFF
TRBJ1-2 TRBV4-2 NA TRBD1 TGTGCCAGCAGCCAAGATGCATTTGGGACAGCCCCCGGGGGCTACACCTTC CASSQDAFGTAPGGYTF
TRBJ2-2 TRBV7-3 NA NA TGTGCCAGCAGCTTCTCGAACACCGGGGAGCTGTTTTTT CASSFSNTGELFF
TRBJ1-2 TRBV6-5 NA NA TGTGCCAGCAGTTACGGTGCGGCGGGCTCCTATGGCTACACCTTC CASSYGAAGSYGYTF
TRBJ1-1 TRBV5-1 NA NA TGCGCCAGCAGCTTGGGTGGGCTAAGGAACACTGAAGCTTTCTTT CASSLGGLRNTEAFF
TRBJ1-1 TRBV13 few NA TGTGCCAGCAGCCCTTCGCGGGGGGCGAACACTGAAGCTTTCTTT CASSPSRGANTEAFF
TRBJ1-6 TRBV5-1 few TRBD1 TGCGCCAGCAGCTTGGGGGGGACAGGTCCAAGGGAACCCCTCCACTTT CASSLGGTGPREPLHF
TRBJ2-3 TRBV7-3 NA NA TGTGCCAGCAGCCCCAGGGGGGACAGCACAGATACGCAGTATTTT CASSPRGDSTDTQYF
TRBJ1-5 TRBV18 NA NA TGTGCCAGCTCACCAGTTGGGGGGGATCAGCCCCAGCATTTT CASSPVGGDQPQHF
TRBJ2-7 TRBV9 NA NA TGTGCCAGCAGCGTAGCCACGACTAGTCCCTACGAGCAGTACTTC CASSVATTSPYEQYF
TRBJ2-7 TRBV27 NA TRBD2 TGTGCCAGCAGTTTACTAGCGGGGGGCAACTCCTACGAGCAGTACTTC CASSLLAGGNSYEQYF
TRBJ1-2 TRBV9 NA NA TGTGCCAGCAGCGTGACCCGAGGGGGCTACACCTTC CASSVTRGGYTF
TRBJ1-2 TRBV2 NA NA TGTGCCAGCAGGAGGGGGGGCCCCGGAGGCTACACCTTC CASRRGGPGGYTF
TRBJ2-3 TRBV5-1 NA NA TGCGCCAGCAGTTCGTCCAGCGGAGGGGATACGCAGTATTTT CASSSSSGGDTQYF
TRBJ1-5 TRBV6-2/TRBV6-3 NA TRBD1 TGTGCCAGCAACCCGGGACAGAACAATCAGCCCCAGCATTTT CASNPGQNNQPQHF
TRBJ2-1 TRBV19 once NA TGTGCCAGTAGTATAGGCCAGGTGGGGTTCTTC CASSIGQVGFF
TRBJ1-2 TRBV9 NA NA TGTGCCAGCAGCACCGGGACACTCCGAGGTGGCTACACCTTC CASSTGTLRGGYTF
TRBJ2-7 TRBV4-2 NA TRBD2 TGTGCCAGCAGCCAAGAACCTAGCGGGGGCCCCTACGAGCAGTACTTC CASSQEPSGGPYEQYF
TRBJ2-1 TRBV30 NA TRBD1 TGTGCCTGGAGTGTAGGGGGCGGCAATGAGCAGTTCTTC CAWSVGGGNEQFF